These 25 T cell receptor beta chains were sequenced from one sample in a study of blood T cell repertoires in COVID-19. Profiled with immunoSEQ multiplex PCR; TCRdb holds only in-frame clones, not every one. In the table there are about 390,000 clones, just under 90% of which are singletons. The sample taken for sequencing was PBMCs or T cells enriched from blood (not recorded which). These receptors originate from a woman aged 50 to 65 who had recovered from COVID-19.

The V call is TRBV6-5, the J call TRBJ2-1; 11 bases agree with TRBD2. Germline V CDR1 and CDR2: MNHEY, SVGAGI. Losses at the gene ends were 5 bases for V and 10 bases for J; bases not matched to a gene: 1. The CDR3 is 12 residues long. CDR3 nucleotides: TGTGCCAGCAGTCCTAGCGGGGGGGAGCAGTTCTTC. It encodes CASSPSGGEQFF.

The genes are TRBV24-1 and TRBJ1-5; 8 nucleotides line up with TRBD1. The CDR3 runs 15 residues. V lost 3 bases to trimming and J lost 6 bases; unmatched junction nucleotides: 6. CDR1 is KGHDR, CDR2 SFDVKD, per germline. The DNA of the CDR3 is TGTGCCACCAGTGATACCCAGGACAGGGTTCAGCCCCAGCATTTT. Amino acids: CATSDTQDRVQPQHF.

The chain carries TRBV19 and TRBJ2-1; D possibly corresponds to TRBD2 (5 bases). Germline CDR1 LNHDA, CDR2 SQIVND (reference sequence). The V gene lost 1 base and the J gene lost 8 bases, with 15 bases spanning the gap. The CDR3 has 15 amino acids. In nucleotides, the CDR3 is TGTGCCAGTAGTATAGGAGGGCGGTGGACGCATGAGCAGTTCTTC. Translating gives CASSIGGRWTHEQFF.

V and J are TRBV2 and TRBJ2-1; D perhaps matches TRBD1 (5 bases). This CDR3 has 10 amino acids. V lost 3 bases and J lost 15, with 9 bases in between. Looked up from germline, CDR1 is SNHLY and CDR2 is FYNNEI. DNA of the CDR3: TGTGCCAGCAGTGACAGGGCTATGTTCTTC. This encodes CASSDRAMFF.

The gene calls are TRBV7-9 and TRBJ1-1; 8 bases fit TRBD1. The CDR3 has 15 residues. The J segment lost 8 bases and the V segment lost 2 bases, leaving 10 bases of the junction unmatched. From germline, CDR1 is SEHNR and CDR2 FQNEAQ (reference sequence). The CDR3 DNA reads as TGTGCCAGCAGCTTATCTAGGACAGGGCATCTGGAAGCTTTCTTT. It encodes CASSLSRTGHLEAFF. The whole variable domain, filled in from reference TRBV7-9 and TRBJ1-1, reads DTGVSQNPRHKITKRGQNVTFRCDPISEHNRLYWYRQTLGQGPEFLTYFQNEAQLEKSRLLSDRFSAERPKGSFSTLEIQRTEQGDSAMYLCASSLSRTGHLEAFFGQGTRLTVV.

The chain couples TRBV6-5 to TRBJ2-2, with D possibly being TRBD2 (5 bases). This CDR3 spans 14 amino acids. V gave up 6 bases and J gave up 4 bases, with 12 bases separating them. Looked up from germline, CDR1 is MNHEY and CDR2 is SVGAGI. The CDR3 loop reads CASRIDGGTGELFF. CDR3 bases: TGTGCCAGCAGAATAGACGGAGGCACCGGGGAGCTGTTTTTT.

The chain joins TRBV5-1 to TRBJ1-5; no definite D call. Germline lookup yields CDR1 SGHRS and CDR2 YFSETQ. The V gene lost 0 bases and the J gene lost 2 bases, with 15 bases spanning the gap. This CDR3 region has 17 residues. CDR3 sequence (DNA): TGCGCCAGCAGCTTGGGGGAGGGAAAGATGGGCAATCAGCCCCAGCATTTT. Protein sequence: CASSLGEGKMGNQPQHF.

The CDR3 loop reads CASTPYGGVDNEQFF. In DNA, the CDR3 is TGTGCCAGCACCCCCTACGGGGGGGTAGACAATGAGCAGTTCTTC. The chain recombines TRBV27 with TRBJ2-1; TRBD2 matches at 8 bases. The CDR3 has 15 residues. V trimming: 7 bases; J trimming: 5 bases; junction bases outside the gene matches: 10. CDR1 is MNHEY, CDR2 SMNVEV, per germline (reference sequence).

This sequence joins TRBV30 and TRBJ2-7, with 8 bases lining up with TRBD2. After removal of 3 bases from V and 3 bases from J, the junction contained 4 bases not matched to a gene. Germline CDR1 reads GTSNPN; CDR2 reads SVGIG (reference sequence). This CDR3 contains 13 residues. CDR3 region: CAWRSGGVYEQYF. DNA for the CDR3: TGTGCCTGGAGGAGCGGGGGAGTCTACGAGCAGTACTTC.

The chain recombines TRBV4-1 with TRBJ1-1; D unresolved. The CDR3 is 16 residues long. V gave up 3 bases and J gave up 1 base, with 15 bases separating them. The germline V gene encodes CDR1 MGHRA and CDR2 YSYEKL. The CDR3, as DNA: TGCGCCAGCAGCCAGCCCGACACGACGGCGAACACTGAAGCTTTCTTT. Its protein product is CASSQPDTTANTEAFF.

The chain employs TRBV6-2 or TRBV6-3 and TRBJ1-4, with 11 bases that match TRBD1. The germline V gene has CDR1 MNHEY and CDR2 SVGEGT. The length of the CDR3 is 16 residues. V shed 5 bases and J 7 bases; nucleotides not matched to a gene: 9. CDR3: CASSTGQGARGEKLFF. The DNA for the CDR3 is TGTGCCAGCAGTACCGGACAGGGGGCGAGAGGTGAAAAACTGTTTTTT.

This chain links TRBV10-3 with TRBJ1-2; D unresolved. This CDR3 region has 11 residues. Trimming shortened V by 3 bases and J by 7 bases, and 6 bases separated the two germline ends. Looked up from germline, CDR1 is ENHRY and CDR2 is SYGVKD. In DNA, the CDR3 is TGTGCCATCAGTGATGAGGTTGGCTACACCTTC. It translates to CAISDEVGYTF.

The CDR3 coding sequence is TGTGCCAGTAGTACACGGCCCGGAGGGACCAATCAGCCCCAGCATTTT. It specifies CASSTRPGGTNQPQHF. The V call is TRBV19, the J call TRBJ1-5; D is possibly TRBD1 (5 bases). The CDR3 length is 16 residues. With 4 bases removed from V and 3 bases from J, the gap between germline ends came to 16 bases. Germline CDR1 LNHDA, CDR2 SQIVND (reference sequence).

This clone was counted a single time. The chain carries TRBV14 and TRBJ1-2, with D perhaps matching TRBD1 (5 bases). Germline V CDR1 and CDR2: SGHDN, FVKESK. The CDR3 totals 12 residues. V lost 4 bases, J lost 2 bases, and 5 bases lay in between. In DNA, the CDR3 is TGTGCCAGCAGCCGACAGAACTATGGCTACACCTTC. Translated: CASSRQNYGYTF.

This sequence joins TRBV24-1 and TRBJ2-1; perhaps TRBD2 as D (5 bases). V dropped 1 base and J dropped 12 bases, with 12 bases sitting between them. The CDR3 covers 13 residues. The germline V gene has CDR1 KGHDR and CDR2 SFDVKD. Written as DNA, the CDR3 is TGTGCCACCAGTGATTTTAAGGACGAGGGGCAGTTCTTC. Protein: CATSDFKDEGQFF.

A single count supports this clone. J is TRBJ1-1 and V is TRBV15, with no clear D. The CDR3 has 15 residues. Between the trimmed V and J ends, which lost 2 bases and 8 bases, there was a span of 18 bases. Germline V gives CDR1 LNHNV, CDR2 YYDKDF (reference sequence). CDR3 nucleotide sequence: TGTGCCACCAGCAGATCCACCACCATGGGGAGGGAAGCTTTCTTT. This sequence encodes CATSRSTTMGREAFF.

This clone was observed once. The chain has TRBV5-1 and TRBJ1-3; weak D call: TRBD1 (5 bases). Trimming removed 6 bases at V and 3 bases at J, with 19 bases between. Germline V gene data show CDR1 as SGHRS and CDR2 as YFSETQ. The CDR3 contains 16 residues. CDR3 in DNA: TGCGCCAGCATCTTAAATGCATCGGGGGTTGGAAACACCATATATTTT. This gives the protein CASILNASGVGNTIYF.

This clone has more than one count but fewer than ten. J is TRBJ1-1 and V is TRBV5-1, with D possibly matching TRBD1 (5 bases). Per the germline V gene, CDR1 is SGHRS and CDR2 is YFSETQ. Deletions cut 2 bases from V and 3 bases from J, with 11 bases between. This CDR3 is 14 amino acids long. The CDR3 is CASSFIGGDTEAFF. CDR3 sequence (DNA): TGCGCCAGCAGCTTTATCGGGGGGGACACTGAAGCTTTCTTT. Based on the CDR3 plus reference TRBV5-1 and TRBJ1-1, the full variable domain is KAGVTQTPRYLIKTRGQQVTLSCSPISGHRSVSWYQQTPGQGLQFLFEYFSETQRNKGNFPGRFSGRQFSNSRSEMNVSTLELGDSALYLCASSFIGGDTEAFFGQGTRLTVV.

CDR3 bases: TGCGCCAGCAGCTTTAGCTCCCTACTCACAGATACGCAGTATTTT. This translates into CASSFSSLLTDTQYF. The chain combines TRBV5-1 with TRBJ2-3; D is unresolved. Trimming pared 2 bases from V and 2 bases from J, leaving 12 bases between. CDR3 length: 15 amino acids. Germline CDR1 SGHRS, CDR2 YFSETQ.

The CDR3 DNA follows: TGTGCCAGCTCCTACGAAGGACAGGGGGTTTACGAGCAGTACTTC. This gives the protein CASSYEGQGVYEQYF. This chain joins TRBV28 and TRBJ2-7, with TRBD1 matching 10 bases. There are 15 residues in the CDR3. Per germline, CDR1 MDHEN and CDR2 SYDVKM. Trimming cost V 8 bases and J 4 bases; bases outside gene matches: 11.

The V and J genes are TRBV11-3 and TRBJ2-1, with a possible D match to TRBD1 (5 bases). Germline-derived CDR1 and CDR2 are SGHNT and YENEEA. The germline V and J ends were trimmed by 0 bases and 4 bases, with 7 bases remaining between them. The CDR3 length is 14 residues. The CDR3 bases are TGTGCCAGCAGCTTAGATTCAGGGTACAATGAGCAGTTCTTC. Amino acids: CASSLDSGYNEQFF.

The chain is built from TRBV24-1 and TRBJ1-4; 7 nucleotides line up with TRBD1. CDR3 length: 15 residues. In germline, CDR1 is KGHDR, CDR2 SFDVKD. V shed 3 bases and J 8 bases; nucleotides not matched to a gene: 8. CDR3 amino acids: CATSDTSRDREKLFF. CDR3 DNA: TGTGCCACCAGTGATACCTCCCGGGACAGAGAAAAACTGTTTTTT.

This sequence joins TRBV14 and TRBJ2-7, with a weak D call TRBD1 (6 bases). In germline, CDR1 is SGHDN, CDR2 FVKESK. The CDR3 totals 13 residues. V was trimmed by 2 bases and J by 6 bases, leaving 11 bases between them. The DNA for the CDR3 is TGTGCCAGCAGCCAATCGGACAGCGGCGAGCAGTACTTC. Its protein product is CASSQSDSGEQYF.

The rearrangement uses TRBV9 and TRBJ2-6, with a tentative D call TRBD1 (6 bases). Trimming cost V 3 bases and J 1 base, with 11 bases left between them. The CDR3 consists of 16 residues. From germline, CDR1 is SGDLS and CDR2 YYNGEE. The CDR3 DNA reads TGTGCCAGCAGCGCCCTAACAGGGTCTGGGGCCAACGTCCTGACTTTC. Translated: CASSALTGSGANVLTF.

The chain is built from TRBV12-3 or TRBV12-4 and TRBJ1-1; D is undetermined. The ends were cut back, 3 bases at V and 7 bases at J, with 9 bases in the middle. The CDR3 covers 12 residues. The CDR3 is CASSFFRGEAFF. Written as DNA, the CDR3 is TGTGCCAGCAGTTTTTTCCGGGGTGAAGCTTTCTTT.